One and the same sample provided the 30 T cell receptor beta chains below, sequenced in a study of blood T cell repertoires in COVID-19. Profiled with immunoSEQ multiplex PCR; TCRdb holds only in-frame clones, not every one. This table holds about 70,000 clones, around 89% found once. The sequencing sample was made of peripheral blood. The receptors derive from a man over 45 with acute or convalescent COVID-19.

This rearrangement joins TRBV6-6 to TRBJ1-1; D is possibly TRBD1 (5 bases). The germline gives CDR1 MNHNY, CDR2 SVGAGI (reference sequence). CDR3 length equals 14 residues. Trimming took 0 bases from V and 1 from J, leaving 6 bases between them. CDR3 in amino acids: CASSYSGGNTEAFF. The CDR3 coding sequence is TGTGCCAGCAGTTACTCGGGGGGGAACACTGAAGCTTTCTTT.

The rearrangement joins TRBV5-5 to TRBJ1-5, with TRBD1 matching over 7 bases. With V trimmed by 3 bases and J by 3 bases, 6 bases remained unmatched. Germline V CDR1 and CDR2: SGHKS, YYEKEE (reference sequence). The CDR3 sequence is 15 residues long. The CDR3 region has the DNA TGTGCCAGCAGCTCAATGACAGGGTACAATCAGCCCCAGCATTTT. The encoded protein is CASSSMTGYNQPQHF.

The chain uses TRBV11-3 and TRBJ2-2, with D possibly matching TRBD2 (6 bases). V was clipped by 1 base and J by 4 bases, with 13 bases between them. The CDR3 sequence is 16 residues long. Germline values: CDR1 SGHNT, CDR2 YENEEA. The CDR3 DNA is TGTGCCAGCAGCTTAGTCCCGGGAGTGGTCACCGGGGAGCTGTTTTTT. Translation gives CASSLVPGVVTGELFF.

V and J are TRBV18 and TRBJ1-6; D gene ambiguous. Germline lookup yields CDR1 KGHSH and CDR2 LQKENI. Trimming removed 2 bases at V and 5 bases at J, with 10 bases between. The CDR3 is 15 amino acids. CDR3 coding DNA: TGTGCCAGCTCACCAAGAGGAACCGATAATTCACCCCTCCACTTT. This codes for CASSPRGTDNSPLHF.

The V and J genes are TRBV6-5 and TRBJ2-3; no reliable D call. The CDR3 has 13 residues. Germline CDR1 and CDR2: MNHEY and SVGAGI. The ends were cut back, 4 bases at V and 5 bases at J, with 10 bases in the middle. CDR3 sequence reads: CASSFFGRDTQYF. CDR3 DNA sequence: TGTGCCAGCAGTTTTTTTGGCCGAGATACGCAGTATTTT.

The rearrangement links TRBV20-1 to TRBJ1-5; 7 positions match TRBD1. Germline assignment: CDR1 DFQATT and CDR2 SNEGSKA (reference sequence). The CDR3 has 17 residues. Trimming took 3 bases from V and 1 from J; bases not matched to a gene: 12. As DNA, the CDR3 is TGCAGTGCTAGTCCTCGCGAGGGGGCGGGAAGCAATCAGCCCCAGCATTTT. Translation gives CSASPREGAGSNQPQHF.

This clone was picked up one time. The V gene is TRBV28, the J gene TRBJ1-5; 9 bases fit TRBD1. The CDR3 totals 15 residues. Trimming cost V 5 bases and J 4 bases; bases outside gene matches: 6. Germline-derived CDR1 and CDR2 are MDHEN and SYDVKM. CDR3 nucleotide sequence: TGTGCCAGCAGTAGTGGAGGGACAGGGAATCAGCCCCAGCATTTT. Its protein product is CASSSGGTGNQPQHF.

The CDR3 DNA reads as TGTGCCAGCACCGTCGTCCCCAATCAGCCCCAGCATTTT. It specifies CASTVVPNQPQHF. This chain connects TRBV12-3 or TRBV12-4 to TRBJ1-5; D is uncertain. The V end was cut by 7 bases, the J end by 3 bases, with 10 bases between. The CDR3 is 13 residues long.

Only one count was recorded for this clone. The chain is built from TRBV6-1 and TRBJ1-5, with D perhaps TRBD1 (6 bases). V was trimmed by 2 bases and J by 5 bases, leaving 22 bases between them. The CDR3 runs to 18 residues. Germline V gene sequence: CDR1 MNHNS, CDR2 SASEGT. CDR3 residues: CASSELFAGAVLHQPQHF. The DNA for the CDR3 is TGTGCCAGCAGTGAATTATTTGCGGGGGCCGTTCTCCATCAGCCCCAGCATTTT.

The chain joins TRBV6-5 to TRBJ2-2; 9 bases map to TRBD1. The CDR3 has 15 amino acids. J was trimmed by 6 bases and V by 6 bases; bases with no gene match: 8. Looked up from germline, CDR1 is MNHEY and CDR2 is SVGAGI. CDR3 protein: CASRLDRGGPGELFF. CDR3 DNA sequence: TGTGCCAGCAGACTGGACAGGGGAGGGCCCGGGGAGCTGTTTTTT.

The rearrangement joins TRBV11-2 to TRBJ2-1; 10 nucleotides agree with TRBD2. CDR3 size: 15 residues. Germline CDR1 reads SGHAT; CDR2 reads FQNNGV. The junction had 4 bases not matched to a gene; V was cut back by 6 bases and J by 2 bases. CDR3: CASSRAGGPYNEQFF. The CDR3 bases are TGTGCCAGCAGTCGAGCGGGAGGGCCCTACAATGAGCAGTTCTTC.

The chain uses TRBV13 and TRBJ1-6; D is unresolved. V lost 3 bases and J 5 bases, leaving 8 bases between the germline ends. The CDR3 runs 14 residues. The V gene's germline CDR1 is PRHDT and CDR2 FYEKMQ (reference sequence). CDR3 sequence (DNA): TGTGCCAGCAGCTTGTTTGCGGATAATTCACCCCTCCACTTT. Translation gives CASSLFADNSPLHF. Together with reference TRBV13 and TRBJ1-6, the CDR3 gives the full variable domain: AAGVIQSPRHLIKEKRETATLKCYPIPRHDTVYWYQQGPGQDPQFLISFYEKMQSDKGSIPDRFSAQQFSDYHSELNMSSLELGDSALYFCASSLFADNSPLHFGNGTRLTVT.

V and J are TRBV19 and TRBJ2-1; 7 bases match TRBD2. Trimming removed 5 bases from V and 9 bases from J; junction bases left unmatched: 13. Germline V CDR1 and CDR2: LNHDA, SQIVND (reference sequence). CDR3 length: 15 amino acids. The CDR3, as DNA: TGTGCCAGTAGTCCAACCCGCGGACTAGTCGCTGAGCAGTTCTTC. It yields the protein CASSPTRGLVAEQFF.

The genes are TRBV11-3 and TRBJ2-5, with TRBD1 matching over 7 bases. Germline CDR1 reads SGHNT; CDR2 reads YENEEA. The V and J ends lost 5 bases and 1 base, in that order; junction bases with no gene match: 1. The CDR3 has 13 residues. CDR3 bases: TGTGCCAGCAGCGACAGGGCCCAAGAGACCCAGTACTTC. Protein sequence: CASSDRAQETQYF.

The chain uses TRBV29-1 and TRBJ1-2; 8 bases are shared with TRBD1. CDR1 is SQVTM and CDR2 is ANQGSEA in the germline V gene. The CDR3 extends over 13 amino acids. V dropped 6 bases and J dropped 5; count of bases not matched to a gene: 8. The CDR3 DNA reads TGCAGCGTAGGACAGGGAGTTCTTTATGGCTACACCTTC. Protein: CSVGQGVLYGYTF.

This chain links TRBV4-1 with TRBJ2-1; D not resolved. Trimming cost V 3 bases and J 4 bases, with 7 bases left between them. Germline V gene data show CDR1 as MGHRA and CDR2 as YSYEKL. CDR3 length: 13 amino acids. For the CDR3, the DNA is TGCGCCAGCAGCCATCCCAGGTACAATGAGCAGTTCTTC. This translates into CASSHPRYNEQFF.

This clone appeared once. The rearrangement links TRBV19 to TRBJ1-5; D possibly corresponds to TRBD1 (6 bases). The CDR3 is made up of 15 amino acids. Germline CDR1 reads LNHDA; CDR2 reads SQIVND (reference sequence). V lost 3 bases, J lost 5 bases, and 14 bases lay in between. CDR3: CASSIQKQGYQPQHF. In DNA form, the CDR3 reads TGTGCCAGTAGTATTCAAAAACAGGGATATCAGCCCCAGCATTTT.

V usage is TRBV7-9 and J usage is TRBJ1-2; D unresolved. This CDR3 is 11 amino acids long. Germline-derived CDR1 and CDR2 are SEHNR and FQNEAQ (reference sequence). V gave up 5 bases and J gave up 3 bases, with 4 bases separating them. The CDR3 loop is CASSPDYGYTF. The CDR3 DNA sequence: TGTGCCAGCAGCCCTGACTATGGCTACACCTTC.

For the CDR3, the DNA is TGTGCCAGCGGGGGGACTAGCGGCCGCTCCTACGAGCAGTACTTC. It is translated as CASGGTSGRSYEQYF. V is TRBV6-5 and J is TRBJ2-7; 11 nucleotides match TRBD2. CDR1 is MNHEY, CDR2 SVGAGI, per germline. The V segment lost 8 bases and the J segment 0 bases; nucleotides outside the gene matches: 6. The CDR3 sequence is 15 residues long.

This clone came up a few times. The CDR3 nucleotides are TGTGCCAGCTCACCAGGGACAGGGAATGAAGCTTTCTTT. Translated, it gives CASSPGTGNEAFF. The rearrangement joins TRBV18 to TRBJ1-1, with TRBD1 matching over 9 bases. V shed 2 bases, J shed 7 bases, and the junction held 2 bases outside the gene matches. The CDR3 loop spans 13 amino acids. Germline V lookup: CDR1 KGHSH, CDR2 LQKENI. Based on the CDR3 plus reference TRBV18 and TRBJ1-1, the full variable domain is NAGVMQNPRHLVRRRGQEARLRCSPMKGHSHVYWYRQLPEEGLKFMVYLQKENIIDESGMPKERFSAEFPKEGPSILRIQQVVRGDSAAYFCASSPGTGNEAFFGQGTRLTVV.

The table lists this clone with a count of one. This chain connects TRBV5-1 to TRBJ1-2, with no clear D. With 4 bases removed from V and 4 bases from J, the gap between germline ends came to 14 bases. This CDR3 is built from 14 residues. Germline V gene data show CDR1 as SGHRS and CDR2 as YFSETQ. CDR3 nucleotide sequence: TGCGCCAGCAGCCAAGTGGACTCCGGCTATGGCTACACCTTC. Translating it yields CASSQVDSGYGYTF. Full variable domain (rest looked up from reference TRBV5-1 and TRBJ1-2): KAGVTQTPRYLIKTRGQQVTLSCSPISGHRSVSWYQQTPGQGLQFLFEYFSETQRNKGNFPGRFSGRQFSNSRSEMNVSTLELGDSALYLCASSQVDSGYGYTFGSGTRLTVV.

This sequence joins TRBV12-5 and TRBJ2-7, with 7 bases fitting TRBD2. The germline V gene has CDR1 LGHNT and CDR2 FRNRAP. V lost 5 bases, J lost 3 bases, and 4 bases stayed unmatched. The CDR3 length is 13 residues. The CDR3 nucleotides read TGTGCTAGTGGTCCCCCGGGAGGCTACGAGCAGTACTTC. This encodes CASGPPGGYEQYF.

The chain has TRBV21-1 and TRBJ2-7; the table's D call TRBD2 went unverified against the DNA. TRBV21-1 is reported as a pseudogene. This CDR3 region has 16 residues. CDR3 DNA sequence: TGTGCCAGCAGCCCCCGAGGTGGCGGGAGGGCCGGGGGGCAGTACTTC. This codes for CASSPRGGGRAGGQYF.

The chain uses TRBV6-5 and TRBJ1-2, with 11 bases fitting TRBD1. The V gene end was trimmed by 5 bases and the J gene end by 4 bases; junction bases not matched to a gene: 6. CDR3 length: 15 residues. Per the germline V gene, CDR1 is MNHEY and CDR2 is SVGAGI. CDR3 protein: CASSTRTGGIYGYTF. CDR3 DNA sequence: TGTGCCAGCAGTACTCGGACAGGGGGCATCTATGGCTACACCTTC.

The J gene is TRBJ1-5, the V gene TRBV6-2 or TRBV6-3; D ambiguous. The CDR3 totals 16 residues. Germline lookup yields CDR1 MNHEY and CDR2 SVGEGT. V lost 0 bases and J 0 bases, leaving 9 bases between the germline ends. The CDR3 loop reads CASSYSLGDSNQPQHF. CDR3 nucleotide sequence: TGTGCCAGCAGTTACTCGCTGGGAGATAGCAATCAGCCCCAGCATTTT.

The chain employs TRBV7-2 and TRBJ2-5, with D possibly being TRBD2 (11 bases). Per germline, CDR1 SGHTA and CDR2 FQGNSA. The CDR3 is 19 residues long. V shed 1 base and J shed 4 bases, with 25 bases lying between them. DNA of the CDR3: TGTGCCAGCAGCTTAGTAGGGACAGGGGTCGGACTAGCGGGAGAGACCCAGTACTTC. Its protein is CASSLVGTGVGLAGETQYF.

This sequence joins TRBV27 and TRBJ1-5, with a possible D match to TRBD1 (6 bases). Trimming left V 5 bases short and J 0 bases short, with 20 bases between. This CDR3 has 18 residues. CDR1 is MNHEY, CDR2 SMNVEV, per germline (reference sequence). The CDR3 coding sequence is TGTGCCAGCAGTGCGTACCCACCCCACAGGGTTAGCAATCAGCCCCAGCATTTT. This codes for CASSAYPPHRVSNQPQHF.

The CDR3 region has the DNA TGTGCCAGCAGCAAAGACAGGGGGCCTTGGGTCTACGAGCAGTACTTC. It encodes CASSKDRGPWVYEQYF. The gene calls are TRBV5-5 and TRBJ2-7; 10 nucleotides match TRBD1. V lost 4 bases to trimming and J lost 3 bases; unmatched junction nucleotides: 10. The CDR3 is 16 amino acids. Germline V gene data show CDR1 as SGHKS and CDR2 as YYEKEE (reference sequence).

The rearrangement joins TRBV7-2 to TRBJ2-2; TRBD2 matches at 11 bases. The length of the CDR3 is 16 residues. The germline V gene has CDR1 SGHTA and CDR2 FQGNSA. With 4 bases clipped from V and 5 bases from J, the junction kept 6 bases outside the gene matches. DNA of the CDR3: TGTGCCAGCAGCTCCCGACTAGCGGGATTAACCGGGGAGCTGTTTTTT. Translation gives CASSSRLAGLTGELFF.

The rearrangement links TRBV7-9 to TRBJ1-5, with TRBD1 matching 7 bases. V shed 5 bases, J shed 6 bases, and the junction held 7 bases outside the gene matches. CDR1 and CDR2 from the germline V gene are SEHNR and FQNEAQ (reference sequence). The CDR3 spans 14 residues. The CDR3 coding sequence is TGTGCCAGCAGCCCATCCACAGGGGCTCAGCCCCAGCATTTT. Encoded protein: CASSPSTGAQPQHF.